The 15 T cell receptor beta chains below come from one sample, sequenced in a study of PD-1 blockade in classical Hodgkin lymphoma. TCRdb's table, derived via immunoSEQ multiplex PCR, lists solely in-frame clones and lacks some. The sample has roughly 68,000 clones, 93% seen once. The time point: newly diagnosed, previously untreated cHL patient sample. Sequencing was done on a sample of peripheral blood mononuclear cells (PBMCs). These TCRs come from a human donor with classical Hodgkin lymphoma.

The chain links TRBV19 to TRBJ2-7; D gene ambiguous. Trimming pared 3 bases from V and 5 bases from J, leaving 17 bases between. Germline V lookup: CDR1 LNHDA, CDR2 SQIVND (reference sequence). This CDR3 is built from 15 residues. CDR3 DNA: TGTGCCAGTAGTATCTGTGGACCGGCAGATGACGAGCAGTACTTC. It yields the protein CASSICGPADDEQYF.

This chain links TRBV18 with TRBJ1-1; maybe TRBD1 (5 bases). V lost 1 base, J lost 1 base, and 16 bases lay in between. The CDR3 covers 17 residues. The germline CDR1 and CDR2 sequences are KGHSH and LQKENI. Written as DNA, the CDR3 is TGTGCCAGCTCACCACGTCAGGGTTGGGGCGAGAACACTGAAGCTTTCTTT. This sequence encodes CASSPRQGWGENTEAFF.

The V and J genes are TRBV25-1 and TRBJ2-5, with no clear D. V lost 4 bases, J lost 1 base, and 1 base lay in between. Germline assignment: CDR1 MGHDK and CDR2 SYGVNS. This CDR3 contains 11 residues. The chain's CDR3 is CASSGQETQYF. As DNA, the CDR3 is TGTGCCAGCAGTGGCCAAGAGACCCAGTACTTC.

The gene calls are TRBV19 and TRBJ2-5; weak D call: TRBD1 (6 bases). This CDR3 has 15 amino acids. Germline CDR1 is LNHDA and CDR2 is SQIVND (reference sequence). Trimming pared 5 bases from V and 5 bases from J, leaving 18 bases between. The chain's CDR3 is CASSYGQLGVETQYF. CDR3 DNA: TGTGCCAGTAGTTATGGACAGTTGGGAGTGGAGACCCAGTACTTC.

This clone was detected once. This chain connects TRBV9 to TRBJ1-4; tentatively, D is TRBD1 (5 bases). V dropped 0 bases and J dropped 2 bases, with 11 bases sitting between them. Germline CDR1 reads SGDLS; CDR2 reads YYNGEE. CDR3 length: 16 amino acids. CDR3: CASSVGIWGTNEKLFF. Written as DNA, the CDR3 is TGTGCCAGCAGCGTAGGAATTTGGGGCACTAATGAAAAACTGTTTTTT.

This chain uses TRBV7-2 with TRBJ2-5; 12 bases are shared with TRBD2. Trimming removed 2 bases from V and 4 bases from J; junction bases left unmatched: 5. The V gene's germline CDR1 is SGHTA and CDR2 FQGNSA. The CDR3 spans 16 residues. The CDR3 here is CASSLSSGGASETQYF. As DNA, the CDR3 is TGTGCCAGCAGCTTATCTAGCGGGGGGGCCTCAGAGACCCAGTACTTC.

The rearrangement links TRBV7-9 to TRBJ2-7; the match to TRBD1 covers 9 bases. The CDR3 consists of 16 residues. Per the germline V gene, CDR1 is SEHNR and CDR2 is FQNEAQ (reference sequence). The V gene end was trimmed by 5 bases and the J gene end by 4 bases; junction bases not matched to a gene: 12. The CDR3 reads CASSLGQGLVLYEQYF. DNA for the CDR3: TGTGCCAGCAGCCTCGGACAGGGGCTGGTCCTATACGAGCAGTACTTC.

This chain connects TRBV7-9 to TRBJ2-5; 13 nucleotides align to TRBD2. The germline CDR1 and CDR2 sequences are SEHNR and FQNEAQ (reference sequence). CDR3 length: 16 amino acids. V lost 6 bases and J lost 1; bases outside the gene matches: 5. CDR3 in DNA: TGTGCCAGCAGTCACACTAGCGGGGGGGCCCAAGAGACCCAGTACTTC. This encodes CASSHTSGGAQETQYF.

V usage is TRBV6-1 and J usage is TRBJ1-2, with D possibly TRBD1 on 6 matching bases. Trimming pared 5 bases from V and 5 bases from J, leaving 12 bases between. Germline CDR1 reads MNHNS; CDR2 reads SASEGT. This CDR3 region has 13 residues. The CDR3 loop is CASSTDRSYGYTF. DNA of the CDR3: TGTGCCAGCAGTACAGACAGGAGTTATGGCTACACCTTC.

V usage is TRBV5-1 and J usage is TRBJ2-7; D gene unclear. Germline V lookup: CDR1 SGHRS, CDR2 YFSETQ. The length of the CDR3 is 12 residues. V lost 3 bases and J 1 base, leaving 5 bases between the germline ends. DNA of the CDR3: TGCGCCAGCAGCTCCCAATCCTACGAGCAGTACTTC. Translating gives CASSSQSYEQYF.

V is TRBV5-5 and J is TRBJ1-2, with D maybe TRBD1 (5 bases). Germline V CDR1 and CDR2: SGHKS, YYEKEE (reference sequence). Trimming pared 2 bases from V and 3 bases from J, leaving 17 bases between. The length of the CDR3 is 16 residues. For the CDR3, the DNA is TGTGCCAGCAGCTTTCGGCTGGCAGGGCGGGACTATGGCTACACCTTC. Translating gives CASSFRLAGRDYGYTF.

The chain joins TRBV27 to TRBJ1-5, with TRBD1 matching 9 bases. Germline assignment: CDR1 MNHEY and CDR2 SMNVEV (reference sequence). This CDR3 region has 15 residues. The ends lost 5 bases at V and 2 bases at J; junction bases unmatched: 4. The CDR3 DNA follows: TGTGCCAGCAGTCACGGGACAGGGCGCAATCAGCCCCAGCATTTT. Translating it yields CASSHGTGRNQPQHF.

CDR3 in amino acids: CSVEGLIVGDTQYF. The CDR3 coding sequence is TGCAGCGTTGAAGGGCTTATCGTTGGGGATACGCAGTATTTT. The chain employs TRBV29-1 and TRBJ2-3; unclear D gene. V shed 1 base and J shed 6 bases, with 14 bases lying between them. CDR3 length equals 14 residues. From germline, CDR1 is SQVTM and CDR2 ANQGSEA.

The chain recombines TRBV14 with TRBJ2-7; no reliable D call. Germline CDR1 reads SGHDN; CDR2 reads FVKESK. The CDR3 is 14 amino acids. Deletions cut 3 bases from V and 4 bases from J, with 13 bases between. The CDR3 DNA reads TGTGCCAGCAGCCACCCCGGCCGTTTATACGAGCAGTACTTC. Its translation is CASSHPGRLYEQYF.

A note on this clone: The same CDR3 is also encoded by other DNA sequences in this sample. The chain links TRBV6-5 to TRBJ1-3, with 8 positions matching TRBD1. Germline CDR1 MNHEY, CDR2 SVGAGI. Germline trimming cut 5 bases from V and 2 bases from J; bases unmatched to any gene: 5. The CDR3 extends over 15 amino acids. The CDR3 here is CASSRGQGTGNTIYF. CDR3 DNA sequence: TGTGCCAGCAGTCGAGGACAGGGTACTGGAAACACCATATATTTT.